A selection of T cell receptor beta chains follows, all from one sample in a study of beta chain features in type 1 diabetes. The method was immunoSEQ multiplex PCR; TCRdb's version includes in-frame clones alone and lacks a portion of them. The table records 200,000 to 250,000 clones, roughly 9.6% of them present only once. The sample was naive CD4+ T cells from blood. The receptors were sampled from a woman under 30 in good health. Both conserved end residues are part of each CDR3. The D gene is left open where the match is weak. The size field is filled for only some rows; it gives once, few, many or a size class.

CDR3nt | CDR3aa | abundance | j_gene | v_gene | d_gene
TGTGCCAGCAGTGGCAACAGGGTGGTGAACTACGAGCAGTACTTC | CASSGNRVVNYEQYF | . | TRBJ2-7 | TRBV6-1 | .
TGTGCCAGCAGTGAAGAACGGCAGGGGGCGGGCAATGAGCAGTTCTTC | CASSEERQGAGNEQFF | . | TRBJ2-1 | TRBV6-1 | TRBD1
TGTGCCAGCAGCGAGTTCCCCCTCGGGAACTCTGGGGCCAACGTCCTGACTTTC | CASSEFPLGNSGANVLTF | few | TRBJ2-6 | TRBV9 | .
TGTGCCAGCAGCGTTCTGTCAGGACTTGCCTACGAGCAGTACTTC | CASSVLSGLAYEQYF | . | TRBJ2-7 | TRBV9 | .
TGTGCCAGCAGCTTGGGGCAGAAGAACACTGAAGCTTTCTTT | CASSLGQKNTEAFF | . | TRBJ1-1 | TRBV5-4 | .
TGTGCCTGGAAAGGGCAGGGAGGGGACAAAAACATTCAGTACTTC | CAWKGQGGDKNIQYF | many | TRBJ2-4 | TRBV30 | TRBD2
TGCGCCAGCAGGCCCTACCAACCGATTACCTACAATGAGCAGTTCTTC | CASRPYQPITYNEQFF | . | TRBJ2-1 | TRBV5-1 | .
TGTGCCGGAGGGACCGCCTGCTCCTATAATTCACCCCTCCACTTT | CAGGTACSYNSPLHF | few | TRBJ1-6 | TRBV6-4 | .
TGCGCCAGCAGCTCAGGGGCGGTTGCAACTAATGAAAAACTGTTTTTT | CASSSGAVATNEKLFF | . | TRBJ1-4 | TRBV5-1 | .
TGCGCCAGCAGCTTGGCCGGGACAGGGGACTACGAGCAGTACTTC | CASSLAGTGDYEQYF | few | TRBJ2-7 | TRBV5-1 | TRBD1
TGTGCCAGCAGTCTCGGCCCGGGACTAGGGTCGACTGAAGCTTTCTTT | CASSLGPGLGSTEAFF | few | TRBJ1-1 | TRBV27 | .
TGTGCCAGCAGCTTGGATGAAGCTACAGATACGCAGTATTTT | CASSLDEATDTQYF | . | TRBJ2-3 | TRBV5-4 | .
TGTGCCAGCAGTTTACCCCAGAACACTGAAGCTTTCTTT | CASSLPQNTEAFF | few | TRBJ1-1 | TRBV28 | .
TGCAGCGTCGAAACGGGGGCTGAAGCTTTCTTT | CSVETGAEAFF | . | TRBJ1-1 | TRBV29-1 | .
TGTGCCAGCAGCTTCAATAGCGTACCCACCGGGGAGCTGTTTTTT | CASSFNSVPTGELFF | . | TRBJ2-2 | TRBV11-2 | .
TGTGCCAGCAGCACCCTAGGGGGATCCTACGAGCAGTACTTC | CASSTLGGSYEQYF | few | TRBJ2-7 | TRBV7-2 | .
TGTGCCAGCAGCCCCTTCGGGGGAGCGGGCGACAATGAGCAGTTCTTC | CASSPFGGAGDNEQFF | few | TRBJ2-1 | TRBV7-9 | .
TGTGCCACCCCCGGGACTAGCGGACATGCCAATGAGCAGTTCTTC | CATPGTSGHANEQFF | . | TRBJ2-1 | TRBV6-6 | TRBD2
TGTGCCAGCAGCTTAGATTTCGGGAATCCTTACAATGAGCAGTTCTTC | CASSLDFGNPYNEQFF | . | TRBJ2-1 | TRBV11-2 | .
TGTGCCAGCAGCGCCCAGGGGAACCCCTACAATGAGCAGTTCTTC | CASSAQGNPYNEQFF | . | TRBJ2-1 | TRBV9 | .
TGTGCCAGCAGTTTCCAGGGGAAGGCTCACTACGAGCAGTACTTC | CASSFQGKAHYEQYF | . | TRBJ2-7 | TRBV27 | .
TGTGCCAGCAGCTCCCGCCCGGGAGCGGGGTCCTACGAGCAGTACTTC | CASSSRPGAGSYEQYF | . | TRBJ2-7 | TRBV5-4 | TRBD2
TGTGCCAGCAGTACCTCCCGAGGCCGTGGCTACACCTTC | CASSTSRGRGYTF | . | TRBJ1-2 | TRBV28 | .
TGCAGCGTTGAGCCAGGCATGAACACTGAAGCTTTCTTT | CSVEPGMNTEAFF | . | TRBJ1-1 | TRBV29-1 | .
TGTGCCAGCAGCTTAGTTCTAGGCCCGCAGTATTTT | CASSLVLGPQYF | few | TRBJ2-3 | TRBV11-3 | .
TGTGCCAGCAGTTCGGGGGGACAGGGTACTAACTATGGCTACACCTTC | CASSSGGQGTNYGYTF | . | TRBJ1-2 | TRBV28 | TRBD1
TGTGCCAGCAGCTTAGGAGGGTTCAATCAGCCCCAGCATTTT | CASSLGGFNQPQHF | many | TRBJ1-5 | TRBV7-9 | .
TGTGCCAGCAGCGCATACGGGGGACAGGGGGGAACAGATACGCAGTATTTT | CASSAYGGQGGTDTQYF | . | TRBJ2-3 | TRBV9 | TRBD1
TGCGCCAGCAGCCAAAAACAGTCGGGAGGGACCGGGGAGCTGTTTTTT | CASSQKQSGGTGELFF | . | TRBJ2-2 | TRBV4-1 | TRBD2
TGTGCCAGCAGCTTAGGGCCCCTTCGGGATGGCTACACCTTC | CASSLGPLRDGYTF | few | TRBJ1-2 | TRBV7-9 | .
TGCGCCAGCAGCTTCAGTCCTTTGGAGACCCAGTACTTC | CASSFSPLETQYF | few | TRBJ2-5 | TRBV5-1 | .
TGTGCCATCAGTGAGACCTCGGGGGAGGGCTACACCTTC | CAISETSGEGYTF | few | TRBJ1-2 | TRBV10-3 | .
TGTGCCAGCAGCTTGGGGACTAGCGCTATCCAAGAGACCCAGTACTTC | CASSLGTSAIQETQYF | . | TRBJ2-5 | TRBV5-4 | TRBD2
TGCGCCAGCAGCTCCCAGGGAGGGCCACAAGAGACCCAGTACTTC | CASSSQGGPQETQYF | few | TRBJ2-5 | TRBV5-1 | TRBD2
TGTGCCAGCAGTTTACAGGGGGCGATAAGCGAGCAGTACTTC | CASSLQGAISEQYF | few | TRBJ2-7 | TRBV9 | TRBD1
TGTGCCACCAGCGGGGAGGTTAAGTTTGGAAACACCATATATTTT | CATSGEVKFGNTIYF | few | TRBJ1-3 | TRBV15 | .
TGTGCCAGCCAGAGGCTAGCGGGAGCCTATGAGCAGTTCTTC | CASQRLAGAYEQFF | few | TRBJ2-1 | TRBV2 | TRBD2
TGTGCCAGCAGCTTGGGGCGGGTAGCGGCCAAGGGTAGCTACGAGCAGTACTTC | CASSLGRVAAKGSYEQYF | few | TRBJ2-7 | TRBV5-4 | .
TGTGCCAGCTCACCGTCCGGGAGGCCTAACTATGGCTACACCTTC | CASSPSGRPNYGYTF | . | TRBJ1-2 | TRBV18 | .
TGTGCCAGCAGTGGGACAGGGGGAGAGCAGTACTTC | CASSGTGGEQYF | few | TRBJ2-5 | TRBV2 | TRBD1